This T cell receptor beta chain was found in a study of T cell repertoires in cytomegalovirus infection. The V gene lost 5 bases and the J gene lost 7 bases, with 17 bases spanning the gap. This CDR3 comprises 14 residues. From the reads, TCRdb called clonotypes with MiXCR, one entry per CDR3 protein. The data hold more than 200,000 distinct CDR3 sequences, with over 8% observed a single time. Sequenced sample: PBMCs. The rearrangement links TRBV12-3 or TRBV12-4 to TRBJ1-2, with a weak D call TRBD1 (6 bases). The clonotype originates from a human donor in good health (CMV status not recorded). Some clones in this sample may be carry-over from other donors' samples. CDR3 nucleotide sequence: TGTGCCAGCAGTCCCCAGGACAGATTCCGTGGCTACACCTTC. It codes for CASSPQDRFRGYTF.